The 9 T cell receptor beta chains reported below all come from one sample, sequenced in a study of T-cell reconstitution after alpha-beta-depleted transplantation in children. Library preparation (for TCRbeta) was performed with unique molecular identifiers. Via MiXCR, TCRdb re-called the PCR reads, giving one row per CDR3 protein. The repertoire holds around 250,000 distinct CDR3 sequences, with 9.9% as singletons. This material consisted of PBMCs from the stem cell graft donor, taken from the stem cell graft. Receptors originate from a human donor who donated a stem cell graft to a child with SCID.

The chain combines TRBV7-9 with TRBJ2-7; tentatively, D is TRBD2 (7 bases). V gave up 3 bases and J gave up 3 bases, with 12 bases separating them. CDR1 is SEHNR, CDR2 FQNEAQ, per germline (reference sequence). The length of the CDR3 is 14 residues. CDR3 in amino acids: CASSFGGGGYEQYF. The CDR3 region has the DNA TGTGCCAGCAGCTTCGGGGGAGGGGGCTACGAGCAGTACTTC.

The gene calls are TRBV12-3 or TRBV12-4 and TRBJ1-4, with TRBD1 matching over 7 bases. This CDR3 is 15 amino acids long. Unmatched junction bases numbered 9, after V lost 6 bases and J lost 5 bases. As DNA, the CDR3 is TGTGCCAGCAGCGCCTTCGGGACAGCGAATGAAAAACTGTTTTTT. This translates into CASSAFGTANEKLFF.

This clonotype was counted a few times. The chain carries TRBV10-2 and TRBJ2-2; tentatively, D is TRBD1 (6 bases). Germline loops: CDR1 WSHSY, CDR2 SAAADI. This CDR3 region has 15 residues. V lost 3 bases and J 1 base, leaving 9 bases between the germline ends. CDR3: CASSEGQKNTGELFF. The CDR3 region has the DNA TGCGCCAGCAGTGAAGGACAGAAGAACACCGGGGAGCTGTTTTTT.

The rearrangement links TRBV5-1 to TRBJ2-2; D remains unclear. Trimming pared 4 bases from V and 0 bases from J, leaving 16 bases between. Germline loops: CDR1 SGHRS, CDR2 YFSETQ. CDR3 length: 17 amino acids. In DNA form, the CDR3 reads TGCGCCAGCAGCGATCCGAAGGGCCTCCCGAACACCGGGGAGCTGTTTTTT. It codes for CASSDPKGLPNTGELFF.

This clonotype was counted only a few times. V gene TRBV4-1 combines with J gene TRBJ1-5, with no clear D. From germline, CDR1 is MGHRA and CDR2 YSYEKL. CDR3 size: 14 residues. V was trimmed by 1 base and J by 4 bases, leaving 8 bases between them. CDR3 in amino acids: CASSQGSLNQPQHF. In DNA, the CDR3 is TGCGCCAGCAGCCAAGGGTCCCTAAATCAGCCCCAGCATTTT.

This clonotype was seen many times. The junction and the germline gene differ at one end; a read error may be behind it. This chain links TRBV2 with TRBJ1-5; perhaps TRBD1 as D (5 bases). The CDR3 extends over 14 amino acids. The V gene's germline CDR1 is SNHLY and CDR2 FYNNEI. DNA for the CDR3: TGTGCCAGCAGTGTTCAGGGAAGAAGTCAGGCCCAGCATTTT. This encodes CASSVQGRSQAQHF.

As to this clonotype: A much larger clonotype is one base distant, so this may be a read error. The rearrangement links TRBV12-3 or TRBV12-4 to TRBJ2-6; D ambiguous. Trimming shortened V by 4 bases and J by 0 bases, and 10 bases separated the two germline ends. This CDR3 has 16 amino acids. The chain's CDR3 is CASSYEISSGANVLTF. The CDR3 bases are TGTGCCAGCAGTTACGAGATATCCTCTGGGGCCAACGTCCTGACTTTC.

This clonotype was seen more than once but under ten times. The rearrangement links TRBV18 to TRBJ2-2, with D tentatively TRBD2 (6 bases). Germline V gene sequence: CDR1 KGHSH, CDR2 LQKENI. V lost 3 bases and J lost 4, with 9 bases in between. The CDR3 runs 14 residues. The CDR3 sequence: CASSPGSTTGELFF. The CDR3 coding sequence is TGTGCCAGCTCACCCGGGAGCACCACCGGGGAGCTGTTTTTT.

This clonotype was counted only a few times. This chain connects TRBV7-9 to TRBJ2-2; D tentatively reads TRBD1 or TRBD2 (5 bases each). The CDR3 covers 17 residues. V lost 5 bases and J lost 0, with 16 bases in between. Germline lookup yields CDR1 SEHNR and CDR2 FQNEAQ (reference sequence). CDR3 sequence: CASSHAWGRANTGELFF. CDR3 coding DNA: TGTGCCAGCAGCCATGCCTGGGGACGGGCGAACACCGGGGAGCTGTTTTTT. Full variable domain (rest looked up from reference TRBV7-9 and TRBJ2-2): DTGVSQNPRHKITKRGQNVTFRCDPISEHNRLYWYRQTLGQGPEFLTYFQNEAQLEKSRLLSDRFSAERPKGSFSTLEIQRTEQGDSAMYLCASSHAWGRANTGELFFGEGSRLTVL.